The 28 T cell receptor beta chains reported below all come from one sample, sequenced in a study of CD8 T cells in ankylosing spondylitis. General study findings and limits: Ankylosing spondylitis blood appeared to be characterized by a TCR beta motif of about 8 highly homologous variants.

The antigens for these receptors are not known. TCRdb fed the 5' RACE reads into MiXCR, producing one record per CDR3 protein. The table records about 540,000 distinct CDR3 sequences, about 12% of them present only once. Sample: blood, either unsorted or a sorted T cell fraction (not recorded which). These TCRs come from a male donor with ankylosing spondylitis.

This clonotype was detected only a few times. This chain uses TRBV20-1 with TRBJ2-3, with D possibly matching TRBD2 (5 bases). The CDR3 is 14 residues long. V gave up 8 bases and J gave up 2 bases, with 17 bases separating them. CDR1 and CDR2 from the germline V gene are DFQATT and SNEGSKA (reference sequence). The CDR3 loop is CSQRTLLTTDTQYF. In nucleotides, the CDR3 is TGCAGTCAACGGACTCTCCTGACCACAGATACGCAGTATTTT.

This clonotype was seen a handful of times. The rearrangement uses TRBV4-2 and TRBJ1-2, with D perhaps TRBD1 (5 bases). Germline V CDR1 and CDR2: LGHNA, YNFKEQ. The V and J ends lost 3 bases and 4 bases respectively, with 24 bases between them. CDR3 size: 18 residues. CDR3 protein: CASSQGQTLRDLFYGYTF. Here the CDR3 DNA reads TGTGCCAGCAGCCAGGGCCAGACGCTCCGGGACCTGTTCTATGGCTACACCTTC.

This clonotype has a handful of counts. This chain links TRBV5-1 with TRBJ2-1; D unclear. The CDR3 runs 16 residues. V lost 4 bases, J lost 2 bases, and 16 bases lay in between. CDR1 is SGHRS, CDR2 YFSETQ, per germline. The CDR3 DNA is TGCGCCAGCAGCCTGGGCCCCGGGCAGACCTACAATGAGCAGTTCTTC. Its translation: CASSLGPGQTYNEQFF.

This clonotype was counted only a few times. The CDR3 loop is CASTPGQGDSSSYNEQFF. The CDR3 bases are TGTGCCAGCACCCCGGGACAGGGGGATTCGAGCTCCTACAATGAGCAGTTCTTC. This rearrangement joins TRBV2 to TRBJ2-1, with 11 positions matching TRBD1. Trimming cost V 7 bases and J 0 bases; bases outside gene matches: 11. Germline V gene data show CDR1 as SNHLY and CDR2 as FYNNEI. The CDR3 is 18 amino acids.

Ten or more counts support this clonotype. The V call is TRBV3-1, the J call TRBJ2-7, with no clear D. The CDR3 spans 11 residues. V was clipped by 0 bases and J by 3 bases, with 0 bases between them. CDR1 and CDR2 from the germline V gene are LGHDT and YNNKEL (reference sequence). Here the CDR3 reads CASSQDYEQYF. DNA of the CDR3: TGTGCCAGCAGCCAAGACTACGAGCAGTACTTC.

This clonotype was seen only a few times. This chain connects TRBV3-1 to TRBJ1-2; D remains unclear. Germline V gives CDR1 LGHDT, CDR2 YNNKEL (reference sequence). With 1 base removed from V and 8 bases from J, the gap between germline ends came to 8 bases. This CDR3 is 12 amino acids long. The CDR3 DNA is TGTGCCAGCAGCCAAGTATCTCAAGGCTACACCTTC. This translates into CASSQVSQGYTF.

This clonotype was recorded at least ten times. The chain employs TRBV5-1 and TRBJ2-5, with D unresolved. This CDR3 has 13 residues. Per the germline V gene, CDR1 is SGHRS and CDR2 is YFSETQ. Trimming removed 3 bases at V and 5 bases at J, with 11 bases between. In DNA form, the CDR3 reads TGCGCCAGCAGCTCCAACGACCGGGAGACCCAGTACTTC. Protein sequence: CASSSNDRETQYF.

This clonotype has a count of ten or more. The CDR3 nucleotides read TGTGCCACCCTGTTTTCGGCGGGAGGGGACACCGGGGAGCTGTTTTTT. Residues: CATLFSAGGDTGELFF. The V call is TRBV12-3 or TRBV12-4, the J call TRBJ2-2; TRBD2 aligns across 9 bases. This CDR3 comprises 16 residues. Germline trimming cut 10 bases from V and 3 bases from J; bases unmatched to any gene: 12.

This chain connects TRBV2 to TRBJ2-1, with 8 nucleotides matching TRBD2. There are 13 residues in the CDR3. Per germline, CDR1 SNHLY and CDR2 FYNNEI. After removal of 7 bases from V and 9 bases from J, the junction contained 8 bases not matched to a gene. In nucleotides, the CDR3 is TGTGCCAGCAACCTCGGGACTAGGAGTGAGCAGTTCTTC. Its translation is CASNLGTRSEQFF.

This chain connects TRBV4-2 to TRBJ2-2; 10 bases agree with TRBD2. V lost 1 base to trimming and J lost 7 bases; unmatched junction nucleotides: 9. The CDR3 sequence is 17 residues long. Germline-derived CDR1 and CDR2 are LGHNA and YNFKEQ. The CDR3 DNA follows: TGTGCCAGCAGCCAAGGGCTAGCGGGAGAAAAGGGCGGGGAGCTGTTTTTT. This sequence encodes CASSQGLAGEKGGELFF.

This chain joins TRBV21-1 and TRBJ2-7; the table's D call, TRBD2, was not checked against the DNA. TRBV21-1 is listed as a pseudogene. The CDR3 spans 19 residues. This chain's CDR3 is CASSKALVSEAHSSYEQYV. CDR3 DNA sequence: TGTGCCAGCAGCAAAGCACTTGTGAGCGAGGCCCACAGCTCCTACGAGCAGTACGTC.

The CDR3: CASSPRASGISTGELFF. The CDR3 DNA follows: TGTGCCAGCAGCCCAAGGGCTAGCGGGATCAGCACCGGGGAGCTGTTTTTT. The gene calls are TRBV7-7 and TRBJ2-2; 9 bases are a match to TRBD2. From germline, CDR1 is SSHAT and CDR2 FNYEAQ (reference sequence). The CDR3 spans 17 residues. V shed 5 bases and J 4 bases; nucleotides not matched to a gene: 11.

The gene calls are TRBV11-2 and TRBJ2-3; D not resolved. This CDR3 has 14 residues. Germline CDR1 and CDR2: SGHAT and FQNNGV. Trimming stripped 4 bases from V and 4 bases from J, with 12 bases between. CDR3 region: CASSSIRGADTQYF. In DNA form, the CDR3 reads TGTGCCAGCAGCTCCATCCGTGGGGCAGATACGCAGTATTTT.

This clonotype was picked up a small number of times. The V gene is TRBV6-2 or TRBV6-3, the J gene TRBJ1-2; possible D gene TRBD1, 6 bases. The germline gives CDR1 MNHEY, CDR2 SVGEGT. The ends were cut back, 6 bases at V and 8 bases at J, with 19 bases in the middle. The CDR3 is 14 amino acids. CDR3 region: CASRPGQPLGGYTF. In nucleotides, the CDR3 is TGTGCCAGCAGGCCAGGACAGCCCCTGGGAGGCTACACCTTC.

J is TRBJ2-1 and V is TRBV7-6; D is undetermined. The CDR3 is 14 residues long. Trimming removed 5 bases from V and 5 bases from J, with 13 bases in between. Per the germline V gene, CDR1 is SGHVS and CDR2 is FNYEAQ. The chain's CDR3 is CASSPNGPNNEQFF. CDR3 sequence (DNA): TGTGCCAGCAGCCCCAATGGGCCGAACAATGAGCAGTTCTTC.

This clonotype was seen a handful of times. The chain joins TRBV5-1 to TRBJ2-1; TRBD2 might be the D (5 bases). Per the germline V gene, CDR1 is SGHRS and CDR2 is YFSETQ. Trimming took off 0 bases at V and 3 bases at J, with 13 bases between the two ends. This CDR3 has 16 residues. In DNA form, the CDR3 reads TGCGCCAGCAGCTTGGACACGGGAAGATTCTACAATGAGCAGTTCTTC. Translating it yields CASSLDTGRFYNEQFF.

The V and J genes are TRBV20-1 and TRBJ1-1; D unresolved. With 6 bases removed from V and 4 bases from J, the gap between germline ends came to 24 bases. This CDR3 region has 16 residues. From germline, CDR1 is DFQATT and CDR2 SNEGSKA (reference sequence). The CDR3 DNA sequence: TGCAGTGCGGACGACAAGGGTACCTTCGAACGCACTGAAGCTTTCTTT. It yields the protein CSADDKGTFERTEAFF.

The chain is built from TRBV7-6 and TRBJ1-1, with a weak D call TRBD1 (5 bases). The germline CDR1 and CDR2 sequences are SGHVS and FNYEAQ. The V and J ends lost 1 base and 3 bases respectively, with 9 bases between them. The CDR3 sequence is 14 residues long. Here the CDR3 reads CASSLEGSHTEAFF. CDR3 in DNA: TGTGCCAGCAGCTTAGAGGGGTCGCACACTGAAGCTTTCTTT. Based on the CDR3 plus reference TRBV7-6 and TRBJ1-1, the full variable domain is GAGVSQSPRYKVTKRGQDVALRCDPISGHVSLYWYRQALGQGPEFLTYFNYEAQQDKSGLPNDRFSAERPEGSISTLTIQRTEQRDSAMYRCASSLEGSHTEAFFGQGTRLTVV.

This clonotype occurred a few times. The chain couples TRBV29-1 to TRBJ2-5, with 7 bases fitting TRBD1. V was pared by 8 bases and J by 2 bases, with 11 bases of the junction left unmatched. Germline CDR1 reads SQVTM; CDR2 reads ANQGSEA. The CDR3 is 14 residues long. The CDR3 is CSSRGPTGQETQYF. The CDR3 DNA is TGCAGCTCGCGAGGTCCGACAGGGCAAGAGACCCAGTACTTC.

V usage is TRBV29-1 and J usage is TRBJ1-1; D unresolved. V gave up 4 bases and J gave up 1 base, with 10 bases separating them. The germline gives CDR1 SQVTM, CDR2 ANQGSEA. There are 13 residues in the CDR3. CDR3: CSVVVATNTEAFF. In nucleotides, the CDR3 is TGCAGCGTTGTAGTAGCCACGAACACTGAAGCTTTCTTT.

This clonotype was observed at least ten times. The V call is TRBV7-8, the J call TRBJ1-2, with 8 bases lining up with TRBD1. V lost 2 bases, J lost 8 bases, and 4 bases stayed unmatched. Germline lookup yields CDR1 SGHVS and CDR2 FQNEAQ. This CDR3 is built from 13 residues. This CDR3 reads CASSLTDRDGYTF. Here the CDR3 DNA reads TGTGCCAGCAGCTTAACGGACAGGGACGGCTACACCTTC.

This rearrangement joins TRBV5-1 to TRBJ1-2, with TRBD1 matching 7 bases. Trimming took 4 bases from V and 6 from J; bases not matched to a gene: 9. CDR1 and CDR2 (germline): SGHRS, YFSETQ. This CDR3 contains 14 residues. This CDR3 reads CASSRDSPYHGYTF. The CDR3 DNA sequence: TGCGCCAGCAGCCGGGACAGTCCCTACCATGGCTACACCTTC.

The V and J genes are TRBV14 and TRBJ1-2; TRBD1 is a possible D gene (6 bases). The CDR3 totals 15 residues. Germline values: CDR1 SGHDN, CDR2 FVKESK. The V end was cut by 0 bases, the J end by 4 bases, with 12 bases between. In nucleotides, the CDR3 is TGTGCCAGCAGCCAAGATTTGACAGGACCCTATGGCTACACCTTC. Translated, it gives CASSQDLTGPYGYTF.

The chain links TRBV6-1 to TRBJ1-4; D perhaps matches TRBD1 (6 bases). Germline CDR1 is MNHNS and CDR2 is SASEGT. V shed 1 base and J shed 4 bases, with 7 bases lying between them. The CDR3 extends over 14 amino acids. The CDR3 here is CASSEGTDNEKLFF. CDR3 in DNA: TGTGCCAGCAGTGAAGGGACAGATAATGAAAAACTGTTTTTT.

This clonotype was recorded a few times. The chain uses TRBV5-1 and TRBJ2-1; D call uncertain. CDR3 length equals 16 residues. V was cut by 0 bases and J by 0 bases, with 10 bases left in between. Per the germline V gene, CDR1 is SGHRS and CDR2 is YFSETQ. CDR3 sequence: CASSLDPAGSYNEQFF. As DNA, the CDR3 is TGCGCCAGCAGCTTGGATCCAGCAGGCTCCTACAATGAGCAGTTCTTC.

V is TRBV20-1 and J is TRBJ2-1; D may be TRBD2 (6 bases). There are 17 residues in the CDR3. CDR1 is DFQATT and CDR2 is SNEGSKA in the germline V gene (reference sequence). V shed 6 bases and J shed 3 bases, with 24 bases lying between them. The CDR3 spells CSARPYQSGVNYNEQFF. In nucleotides, the CDR3 is TGCAGTGCCAGACCGTACCAATCGGGAGTTAACTACAATGAGCAGTTCTTC.

This clonotype showed up many times. The genes are TRBV20-1 and TRBJ2-7; TRBD1 matches at 7 bases. This CDR3 has 12 amino acids. The ends lost 6 bases at V and 4 bases at J; junction bases unmatched: 6. Germline loops: CDR1 DFQATT, CDR2 SNEGSKA (reference sequence). Here the CDR3 reads CSARDSVYEQYV. The CDR3 DNA sequence: TGCAGTGCCAGGGACAGTGTATACGAGCAGTACGTC.

This chain uses TRBV20-1 with TRBJ2-1; TRBD2 agrees at 8 bases. CDR1 is DFQATT, CDR2 SNEGSKA, per germline (reference sequence). The CDR3 covers 15 residues. V was pared by 2 bases and J by 6 bases, with 9 bases of the junction left unmatched. Here the CDR3 reads CSARSTTSVGNEQFF. The CDR3 DNA follows: TGCAGTGCTAGATCGACGACTAGCGTGGGCAATGAGCAGTTCTTC.